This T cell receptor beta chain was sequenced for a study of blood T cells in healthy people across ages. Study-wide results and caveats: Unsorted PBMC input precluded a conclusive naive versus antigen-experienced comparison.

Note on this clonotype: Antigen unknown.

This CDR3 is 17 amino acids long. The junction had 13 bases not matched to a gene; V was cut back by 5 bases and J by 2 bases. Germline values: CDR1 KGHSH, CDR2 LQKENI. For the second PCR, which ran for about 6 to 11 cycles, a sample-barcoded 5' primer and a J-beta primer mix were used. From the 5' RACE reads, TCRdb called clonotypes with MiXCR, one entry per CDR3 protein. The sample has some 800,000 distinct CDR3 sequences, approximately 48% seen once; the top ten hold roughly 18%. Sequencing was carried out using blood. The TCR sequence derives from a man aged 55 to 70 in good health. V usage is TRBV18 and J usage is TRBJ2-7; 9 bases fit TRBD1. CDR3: CASSASGTGIWAYEQYF. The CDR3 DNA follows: TGTGCCAGCTCAGCCTCCGGGACAGGGATATGGGCCTACGAGCAGTACTTC.